These 23 T cell receptor beta chains share one sample of origin, sequenced in a study of molecular identifiers for immune sequencing clone quantification. TCRdb reprocessed the PCR reads with MiXCR, giving one entry per CDR3 protein. The sample includes about 10,000 distinct CDR3 sequences, around a fifth of them seen just once. Sequenced input: naive CD8+ T cells from blood, with Jurkat cell RNA spiked in. Indicated subset: FACS-sorted CD8+CD4-CCR7+CD45RA+ naive T cells. These receptors were obtained from a human donor in good health. Some libraries in this study had Jurkat cell RNA spiked in.

By share of the sample, this clonotype is medium-sized. The V and J genes are TRBV7-6 and TRBJ1-1, with D possibly matching TRBD1 (5 bases). The germline V and J ends were trimmed by 0 bases and 5 bases, with 16 bases remaining between them. The V gene's germline CDR1 is SGHVS and CDR2 FNYEAQ. The CDR3 extends over 16 amino acids. In nucleotides, the CDR3 is TGTGCCAGCAGCTTAGCGTCAGAGGGGCGCGGAACTGAAGCTTTCTTT. Translation: CASSLASEGRGTEAFF.

This clonotype is labeled medium-sized. CDR3 amino acids: CASSFSGGQQETQYF. CDR3 coding DNA: TGTGCCAGCAGCTTCTCAGGGGGTCAGCAAGAGACCCAGTACTTC. The chain recombines TRBV7-9 with TRBJ2-5; TRBD1 matches 7 bases. Germline CDR1 reads SEHNR; CDR2 reads FQNEAQ (reference sequence). The CDR3 runs to 15 residues. Trimming removed 3 bases from V and 2 bases from J; junction bases left unmatched: 6.

This clonotype is medium-sized in the sample. J is TRBJ2-1 and V is TRBV3-1, with D possibly being TRBD2 (5 bases). The V gene lost 1 base and the J gene lost 11 bases, with 15 bases spanning the gap. The germline gives CDR1 LGHDT, CDR2 YNNKEL (reference sequence). The CDR3 is 14 amino acids. The CDR3 loop reads CASSQGAGSDQQFF. The CDR3, as DNA: TGTGCCAGCAGCCAAGGCGCGGGCAGCGACCAGCAGTTCTTC.

Note on this clonotype: A much larger clone lies one base from this, so it may be a read error. This rearrangement joins TRBV7-9 to TRBJ1-5, with D unclear. The CDR3 spans 12 residues. The germline V and J ends were trimmed by 3 bases and 6 bases, with 6 bases remaining between them. The germline V gene encodes CDR1 SEHNR and CDR2 FQNEAQ (reference sequence). CDR3: CASSFGTQPQHF. Here the CDR3 DNA reads TGTGCCAGCAGCTTTGGAACTCAGCCCCAGCATTTT.

This clonotype is categorized as medium-sized. The chain employs TRBV7-9 and TRBJ1-1; tentative D call: TRBD1 (6 bases). The CDR3 runs to 16 residues. The germline gives CDR1 SEHNR, CDR2 FQNEAQ (reference sequence). The V end was cut by 3 bases, the J end by 5 bases, with 19 bases between. CDR3 protein: CASSFLGQGLGTEAFF. The CDR3 nucleotides read TGTGCCAGCAGCTTCTTAGGTCAGGGGCTGGGTACTGAAGCTTTCTTT.

Note on this clonotype: A much larger clonotype is one base distant, so this may be a read error. The chain has TRBV11-2 and TRBJ2-3; no firm D call. This CDR3 is built from 12 residues. CDR1 and CDR2 (germline): SGHAT, FQNNGV. Here the CDR3 DNA reads TGTGCCGGCAGCCCTTACTTGGATACGCAGTATTTT. Translated, it gives CAGSPYLDTQYF.

By proportion, this clonotype is medium-sized. The chain recombines TRBV27 with TRBJ2-3, with a weak D call TRBD2 (5 bases). The germline gives CDR1 MNHEY, CDR2 SMNVEV (reference sequence). This CDR3 is built from 14 residues. V lost 2 bases, J lost 5 bases, and 11 bases lay in between. CDR3 sequence (DNA): TGTGCCAGCAGTTTAACAACACTAGTAGATACGCAGTATTTT. Protein product: CASSLTTLVDTQYF.

This clonotype was recorded at least ten times. This chain connects TRBV29-1 to TRBJ2-7; D is possibly TRBD2 (5 bases). Germline V gene lookup returns CDR1 SQVTM and CDR2 ANQGSEA. V lost 6 bases to trimming and J lost 2 bases, with 11 bases between them. The CDR3 contains 12 residues. In nucleotides, the CDR3 is TGCAGCGTCGTAGCGAGAACCTACGAGCAGTACTTC. It yields the protein CSVVARTYEQYF.

The rearrangement uses TRBV7-6 and TRBJ2-1; D could derive from TRBD1 or TRBD2 (6 bases each). The V gene's germline CDR1 is SGHVS and CDR2 FNYEAQ. The CDR3 sequence is 15 residues long. V was trimmed by 0 bases and J by 6 bases, leaving 12 bases between them. CDR3 sequence (DNA): TGTGCCAGCAGCTTAGCAGGGGGGAGGTTCAATGAGCAGTTCTTC. This encodes CASSLAGGRFNEQFF.

The chain uses TRBV10-2 and TRBJ2-1, with 12 bases matching TRBD2. V was clipped by 6 bases and J by 13 bases; unmatched bases: 13. The germline V gene encodes CDR1 WSHSY and CDR2 SAAADI. This CDR3 contains 15 residues. CDR3 residues: CASREDGLAGLSQFF. As DNA, the CDR3 is TGCGCCAGCAGGGAAGATGGACTAGCGGGATTGTCCCAGTTCTTC.

The chain uses TRBV6-5 and TRBJ2-1; TRBD2 might be the D (6 bases). This CDR3 is built from 14 residues. Deletions cut 5 bases from V and 2 bases from J, with 10 bases between. Germline loops: CDR1 MNHEY, CDR2 SVGAGI. Written as DNA, the CDR3 is TGTGCCAGCAGTCCCACTAGCCCCTACAATGAGCAGTTCTTC. It specifies CASSPTSPYNEQFF.

By proportion, this clonotype is medium-sized. The CDR3, as DNA: TGCAGCGTTGAAGTCCCGCCCTCCTACAATGAGCAGTTCTTC. This sequence encodes CSVEVPPSYNEQFF. The chain recombines TRBV29-1 with TRBJ2-1; D remains unclear. The CDR3 spans 14 residues. V shed 1 base and J shed 0 bases, with 7 bases lying between them. Germline V gene data show CDR1 as SQVTM and CDR2 as ANQGSEA.

This clonotype was seen at least ten times. The V gene is TRBV13, the J gene TRBJ2-7; the D is unclear. CDR1 and CDR2 from the germline V gene are PRHDT and FYEKMQ (reference sequence). This CDR3 comprises 13 residues. Trimming took off 4 bases at V and 3 bases at J, with 10 bases between the two ends. This chain's CDR3 is CASSSGRVYEQYF. Here the CDR3 DNA reads TGTGCCAGCAGCTCCGGCAGAGTCTACGAGCAGTACTTC.

By sample fraction, this clonotype is medium-sized. V gene TRBV4-1 combines with J gene TRBJ2-1, with TRBD1 as a possible D gene (5 bases). The CDR3 spans 15 residues. Trimming took off 0 bases at V and 5 bases at J, with 11 bases between the two ends. Looked up from germline, CDR1 is MGHRA and CDR2 is YSYEKL. The CDR3: CASSQDGAGNNEQFF. DNA for the CDR3: TGCGCCAGCAGCCAAGATGGGGCAGGGAACAATGAGCAGTTCTTC.

Regarding this clonotype: This may come from a read error, since a much larger clone is one base off. The V call is TRBV5-5, the J call TRBJ2-7; perhaps D is TRBD1 or TRBD2 (5 bases each). The germline V gene has CDR1 SGHKS and CDR2 YYEKEE (reference sequence). V shed 1 base and J shed 5 bases, with 7 bases lying between them. The CDR3 is 12 amino acids. CDR3: CASSLRDHEQYF. Written as DNA, the CDR3 is TGTGCCAGCAGCTTGAGGGACCACGAGCAGTACTTC. Together with reference TRBV5-5 and TRBJ2-7, the CDR3 gives the full variable domain: DAGVTQSPTHLIKTRGQQVTLRCSPISGHKSVSWYQQVLGQGPQFIFQYYEKEERGRGNFPDRFSARQFPNYSSELNVNALLLGDSALYLCASSLRDHEQYFGPGTRLTVT.

This chain uses TRBV6-2 or TRBV6-3 with TRBJ1-1; no definite D call. Between the trimmed V and J ends, which lost 6 bases and 1 base, there was a span of 6 bases. The CDR3 totals 12 residues. Germline lookup yields CDR1 MNHEY and CDR2 SVGEGT. The CDR3 is CASRKQNTEAFF. The CDR3 DNA is TGTGCCAGCAGGAAACAGAACACTGAAGCTTTCTTT.

Details on this clonotype: With a much larger clone just one base away, this may be a read error. CDR3 DNA sequence: TGTGCCAGCAGTTTAGGTAGGGTCGAGCAGTTCTTC. Protein: CASSLGRVEQFF. The chain links TRBV28 to TRBJ2-1; D is ambiguous. V shed 2 bases and J shed 10 bases, with 9 bases lying between them. Germline CDR1 is MDHEN and CDR2 is SYDVKM. The CDR3 spans 12 residues.

By share of the sample, this clonotype is medium-sized. V gene TRBV7-2 combines with J gene TRBJ2-1; possible D gene TRBD2, 6 bases. With 3 bases removed from V and 0 bases from J, the gap between germline ends came to 12 bases. CDR1 and CDR2 (germline): SGHTA, FQGNSA. The CDR3 is 16 amino acids. This CDR3 reads CASSFELAPSYNEQFF. The CDR3 nucleotides read TGTGCCAGCAGCTTTGAACTAGCCCCCTCCTACAATGAGCAGTTCTTC.

This clonotype was seen at least ten times. The V and J genes are TRBV5-6 and TRBJ2-1; D is undetermined. This CDR3 comprises 15 residues. Looked up from germline, CDR1 is SGHDT and CDR2 is YYEEEE. Trimming left V 2 bases short and J 3 bases short, with 12 bases between. The CDR3 sequence: CASSFAPANYNEQFF. DNA for the CDR3: TGTGCCAGCAGCTTTGCCCCAGCGAACTACAATGAGCAGTTCTTC.

This clonotype is classed as medium-sized. The V gene is TRBV29-1, the J gene TRBJ2-3; 8 bases line up with TRBD2. Germline V CDR1 and CDR2: SQVTM, ANQGSEA. Losses at the gene ends were 4 bases for V and 5 bases for J; bases not matched to a gene: 11. This CDR3 has 15 residues. CDR3 DNA sequence: TGCAGCGTTGTCGCTTCGGGAGGGGTTGTAGATACGCAGTATTTT. Encoded protein: CSVVASGGVVDTQYF.

This clonotype is deemed medium-sized. This chain joins TRBV10-3 and TRBJ1-6, with TRBD1 matching 10 bases. Germline loops: CDR1 ENHRY, CDR2 SYGVKD. This CDR3 is 17 amino acids long. The J segment lost 8 bases and the V segment lost 0 bases, leaving 7 bases of the junction unmatched. CDR3 residues: CAISESIVGTGDSPLHF. CDR3 bases: TGTGCCATCAGTGAGTCGATAGTAGGGACAGGGGATTCACCCCTCCACTTT.

In regard to this clonotype: The junction and the germline gene differ at one end; a read error may be behind it. V gene TRBV18 combines with J gene TRBJ2-7; D possibly matches TRBD1 or TRBD2 (5 bases each). The length of the CDR3 is 13 residues. CDR1 and CDR2 (germline): KGHSH, LQKENI. The CDR3 spells CASPPGTGYEQYF. Written as DNA, the CDR3 is TGTGCCAGCCCACCCGGGACCGGGTACGAGCAGTACTTC.

This clonotype was found many times. The chain combines TRBV20-1 with TRBJ1-4, with 10 positions matching TRBD1. Germline loops: CDR1 DFQATT, CDR2 SNEGSKA (reference sequence). V was clipped by 0 bases and J by 4 bases; unmatched bases: 8. The CDR3 length is 17 residues. The CDR3 loop reads CSARDLGQGHINEKLFF. The CDR3, as DNA: TGCAGTGCTAGAGACTTGGGACAGGGGCATATTAATGAAAAACTGTTTTTT.